The table lists the clone carrying this TCR beta chain with a few counts. Antigen specificity is unknown. This specimen comes from a study of molecular identifiers for immune sequencing clone quantification. Germline CDR1 MNHEY, CDR2 SVGEGT. Trimming took off 6 bases at V and 4 bases at J, with 18 bases between the two ends. The CDR3 extends over 16 amino acids. Generation of bulk TCR libraries relied on previously described methods and listed TCR primers. TCRdb reanalysed the PCR reads using MiXCR and keeps one entry per CDR3 protein. The sample includes 600,000 to 650,000 distinct CDR3 sequences, about 20% seen only once; the top ten take roughly 0.83%. Naive CD8 T cells were sorted as CD8+CD4-CCR7+CD45RA+. Study-wide points: In naive cells, under 1% of molecules belonged to clones above 20 RNA copies, against over 97% in effector cells.

This TCR was sampled from a human donor in good health. Some libraries in this study had Jurkat cell RNA spiked in. The rearrangement uses TRBV6-2 or TRBV6-3 and TRBJ2-2; D is possibly TRBD1 or TRBD2 (5 bases each). The specimen sequenced was naive CD8+ T cells from blood, with Jurkat cell RNA spiked in. The subset denotes: FACS-sorted CD8+CD4-CCR7+CD45RA+ naive T cells. This chain's CDR3 is CASSPPDWGSTGELFF. The DNA for the CDR3 is TGTGCCAGCAGCCCTCCGGACTGGGGCTCCACCGGGGAGCTGTTTTTT.